These T cell receptor beta chains were read from a single sample in a study of T cell repertoires in cytomegalovirus infection. No antigen is known for these receptors. One entry per CDR3 protein, called by TCRdb with MiXCR from the reads. The table shows roughly 920,000 distinct CDR3 sequences, with approximately 32% occurring only once. The sample here was cultured CD8+ T cells from PBMCs, taken from culture after CMV antigen stimulation. These receptors came from a human donor in good health (CMV status not recorded). Some clones in this sample may be carry-over from other donors' samples. Each CDR3 is given with its conserved first and last residue. The order of the fields is D gene, clone size, V gene, J gene, CDR3 protein, CDR3 DNA. The D gene is left open where the match is weak. Clone size is stated in some rows and not others, as once, few, many or a class when expanded.

>.|few|TRBV10-3|TRBJ1-1
CAIRVLTGPPINSMNTEAFF
TGTGCCATCAGAGTCCTCACCGGGCCTCCGATTAATTCCATGAACACTGAAGCTTTCTTT
>TRBD1|.|TRBV28|TRBJ2-2
CASSTPGQIFMGAGELFF
TGTGCCAGCAGTACCCCGGGACAGATCTTTATGGGCGCCGGGGAGCTGTTTTTT
>TRBD2|few|TRBV15|TRBJ2-1
CATSRVAGAGNEQFF
TGTGCCACCAGCAGAGTAGCGGGGGCCGGCAATGAGCAGTTCTTC
>.|many|TRBV7-9|TRBJ2-2
CASSLGASTGELFF
TGTGCCAGCAGCTTGGGCGCCAGCACCGGGGAGCTGTTTTTT
>.|few|TRBV19|TRBJ2-1
CASSIGWRLVLNEQFF
TGTGCCAGTAGTATAGGCTGGAGACTAGTCCTCAATGAGCAGTTCTTC
>.|once|TRBV7-8|TRBJ1-2
CASSLRDGGNYGYTF
TGTGCCAGCAGCTTAAGGGATGGGGGAAACTATGGCTACACCTTC
>TRBD1|few|TRBV7-6|TRBJ1-1
CASSAHRGSLNTEAFF
TGTGCCAGCAGCGCCCACAGGGGGAGCCTGAACACTGAAGCTTTCTTT
>.|.|TRBV25-1|TRBJ1-1
CASSEFAPNTEAFF
TGTGCCAGCAGTGAATTTGCACCGAACACTGAAGCTTTCTTT
>.|few|TRBV6-5|TRBJ2-2
CASRTTGTSYTGELFF
TGTGCCAGCAGGACTACAGGGACGTCGTACACCGGGGAGCTGTTTTTT
>.|.|TRBV27|TRBJ1-2
CASSQGGLRDGYTF
TGTGCCAGCAGTCAAGGGGGGCTGAGGGATGGCTACACCTTC